This is a list of T cell receptor beta chains from one sample in a study of T cell responses to AZD1222 COVID-19 vaccine. Some clones are missing from TCRdb's copy, which holds only in-frame ones; the method was immunoSEQ multiplex PCR. This sample has 100,000 to 150,000 clones, with more than 75% found just once. Sequencing was performed on peripheral blood, taken 28 days after the second AZD1222 dose. All receptors come from an adult who received the AZD1222 COVID-19 vaccine. The CDR3 runs from the conserved cysteine through the conserved F or W. Fields, in order: V gene, CDR3 protein.

v_gene: TRBV27; CDR3aa: CASSLIAQGRRFF
v_gene: TRBV2; CDR3aa: CASSVQGDNEQFF
v_gene: TRBV5-6; CDR3aa: CASSLELLGVTGELFF
v_gene: TRBV7-6; CDR3aa: CASSPGPNYEQYF
v_gene: TRBV10-3; CDR3aa: CAIRGQGNEQFF
v_gene: TRBV29-1; CDR3aa: CSVAGTSGIHEQYF
v_gene: TRBV9; CDR3aa: CASSVQVLNSPLHF
v_gene: TRBV19; CDR3aa: CASSISGGTGSSYEQYF
v_gene: TRBV10-2; CDR3aa: CTSSDSRGYQPQHF
v_gene: TRBV19; CDR3aa: CASSMVDYGYTF
v_gene: TRBV30; CDR3aa: CAWRRQGMDEKLFF
v_gene: TRBV15; CDR3aa: CATSKGGVVTGELFF
v_gene: TRBV3-1/TRBV3-2; CDR3aa: CASSQSDRELLGGGYTF
v_gene: TRBV3-1/TRBV3-2; CDR3aa: CASSQVGQGVSEQFF
v_gene: TRBV10-3; CDR3aa: CAVAGGPETQYF
v_gene: TRBV5-8; CDR3aa: CASSLEGDGNTIYF
v_gene: TRBV3-1/TRBV3-2; CDR3aa: CASSPSPVEQYF
v_gene: TRBV9; CDR3aa: CASSPSTGPPGGAGELFF
v_gene: TRBV9; CDR3aa: CASSWGGRNDGYTF
v_gene: TRBV28; CDR3aa: CATSQGAGHYGYTF
v_gene: TRBV5-1; CDR3aa: CASSSNSNYGYTF
v_gene: TRBV5-6; CDR3aa: CASSLVTGANSPLHF
v_gene: TRBV5-4; CDR3aa: CASSFSAGTGVQGGYTF
v_gene: TRBV28; CDR3aa: CASSPGTGGSYEQYF
v_gene: TRBV10-3; CDR3aa: CAIRASQRIAGLYYNEQFF
v_gene: TRBV24-1; CDR3aa: CATRSTGDPNTIYF
v_gene: TRBV2; CDR3aa: CASTQDVNYGYTF
v_gene: TRBV5-1; CDR3aa: CASSPGHQTDEAFF
v_gene: TRBV30; CDR3aa: CAWSVRWSRSSYNEQFF
v_gene: TRBV4-2; CDR3aa: CASSQGQGEAGELFF
v_gene: TRBV2; CDR3aa: CASSTPGGVFAEAFF
v_gene: TRBV5-4; CDR3aa: CASSLGTTGETQYF
v_gene: TRBV14; CDR3aa: CASSQPGTGPGNTIYF